These 18 T cell receptor beta chains came from one sample sequenced in a study of blood T cells in healthy people across ages. Next came a second PCR, run for roughly 6 to 11 cycles, which used a sample-barcoded 5' primer along with a J-beta primer mix. TCRdb called the 5' RACE reads again in MiXCR, with one record for every CDR3 protein. The sample includes fewer than 2,000,000 distinct CDR3 sequences, roughly two fifths of them seen just once. Material: blood. The receptors come from a human donor in good health.

This sequence joins TRBV6-2 or TRBV6-3 and TRBJ2-1, with TRBD1 as a possible D gene (5 bases). The germline CDR1 and CDR2 sequences are MNHEY and SVGEGT. The V and J ends lost 3 bases and 6 bases respectively, with 18 bases between them. The CDR3 sequence is 16 residues long. The CDR3 here is CASSYLSGKDPNEQFF. CDR3 nucleotides: TGTGCCAGCAGTTATTTATCAGGGAAGGATCCCAATGAGCAGTTCTTC.

This clonotype was observed a few times. The chain couples TRBV15 to TRBJ2-6; D not certain. The CDR3 consists of 15 residues. Germline loops: CDR1 LNHNV, CDR2 YYDKDF (reference sequence). Trimming pared 0 bases from V and 0 bases from J, leaving 3 bases between. CDR3 sequence: CATSRDASGANVLTF. CDR3 nucleotides: TGTGCCACCAGCAGAGATGCCTCTGGGGCCAACGTCCTGACTTTC.

This clonotype was observed a few times. The junction departs from the called germline gene at one end, perhaps through a read error. V usage is TRBV18 and J usage is TRBJ1-1; D not certain. Germline lookup yields CDR1 KGHSH and CDR2 LQKENI. CDR3 length: 13 amino acids. This chain's CDR3 is CANSPTLFTEAFF. CDR3 coding DNA: TGTGCCAACTCACCAACCCTGTTTACTGAAGCTTTCTTT.

This clonotype was detected a few times. V usage is TRBV15 and J usage is TRBJ2-2; weak D call: TRBD2 (5 bases). With 1 base removed from V and 0 bases from J, the gap between germline ends came to 6 bases. Germline CDR1 and CDR2: LNHNV and YYDKDF (reference sequence). This CDR3 comprises 15 residues. The DNA for the CDR3 is TGTGCCACCAGCAGAGGGACTTCGAACACCGGGGAGCTGTTTTTT. It translates to CATSRGTSNTGELFF.

V gene TRBV7-8 combines with J gene TRBJ1-5; D not certain. CDR3 length: 14 amino acids. The ends were cut back, 2 bases at V and 3 bases at J, with 8 bases in the middle. Germline V lookup: CDR1 SGHVS, CDR2 FQNEAQ. Written as DNA, the CDR3 is TGTGCCAGCAGCTTAAGGGCGGACAATCAGCCCCAGCATTTT. Translating gives CASSLRADNQPQHF. The whole variable domain, remainder taken from reference TRBV7-8 and TRBJ1-5, is GAGVSQSPRYKVAKRGQDVALRCDPISGHVSLFWYQQALGQGPEFLTYFQNEAQLDKSGLPSDRFFAERPEGSVSTLKIQRTQQEDSAVYLCASSLRADNQPQHFGDGTRLSIL.

The CDR3 DNA reads TGCAGTGCTAGAGATCTTTTTAACAGTTTGGGCTATGGCTACACCTTC. Protein product: CSARDLFNSLGYGYTF. The chain carries TRBV20-1 and TRBJ1-2; no clear D gene. This CDR3 comprises 16 residues. Germline CDR1 is DFQATT and CDR2 is SNEGSKA (reference sequence). Trimming stripped 0 bases from V and 4 bases from J, with 18 bases between.

CDR3: CASSQDRISGLGVGEQFF. CDR3 in DNA: TGTGCCAGCAGCCAAGATAGGATCTCGGGACTTGGCGTCGGAGAGCAGTTCTTC. The J gene is TRBJ2-1, the V gene TRBV3-1; D is possibly TRBD2 (6 bases). The CDR3 extends over 18 amino acids. V lost 0 bases and J 10 bases, leaving 25 bases between the germline ends. CDR1 is LGHDT and CDR2 is YNNKEL in the germline V gene (reference sequence).

The V gene is TRBV20-1, the J gene TRBJ1-4; 9 bases map to TRBD1. Per germline, CDR1 DFQATT and CDR2 SNEGSKA (reference sequence). Unmatched junction bases numbered 9, after V lost 7 bases and J lost 9 bases. This CDR3 has 13 amino acids. The CDR3 protein is CSVVGQGVQKLFF. DNA of the CDR3: TGCAGTGTCGTGGGACAGGGCGTGCAAAAACTGTTTTTT.

The chain is built from TRBV29-1 and TRBJ1-2, with TRBD1 matching 7 bases. The trim removed 7 bases at V and 6 bases at J, leaving 8 bases unmatched. The CDR3 has 12 amino acids. Germline V gene sequence: CDR1 SQVTM, CDR2 ANQGSEA. CDR3 DNA sequence: TGCAGCGCTTCGGACAGGCCAGATGGCTACACCTTC. The encoded protein is CSASDRPDGYTF.

In its sample, this clonotype was seen a few times. This chain joins TRBV10-3 and TRBJ2-3; D might be TRBD1 (5 bases). The CDR3 is 13 residues long. Germline V gene data show CDR1 as ENHRY and CDR2 as SYGVKD. The germline V and J ends were trimmed by 8 bases and 3 bases, with 12 bases remaining between them. The CDR3 DNA follows: TGTGCCATCGGGTTTAGGGGAACAGATACGCAGTATTTT. This encodes CAIGFRGTDTQYF.

This clonotype was counted only a few times. This chain connects TRBV13 to TRBJ1-2; 8 nucleotides align to TRBD1. The CDR3 has 16 amino acids. The ends lost 1 base at V and 7 bases at J; junction bases unmatched: 11. The germline gives CDR1 PRHDT, CDR2 FYEKMQ (reference sequence). CDR3 nucleotides: TGTGCCAGCAGCTTAGCTCGACTGACAGGGGATGGTGGCTACACCTTC. Translation gives CASSLARLTGDGGYTF.

The chain employs TRBV20-1 and TRBJ2-2; the D gene could be TRBD1 or TRBD2 (5 bases each). V shed 5 bases and J shed 7 bases, with 23 bases lying between them. This CDR3 has 16 residues. Germline loops: CDR1 DFQATT, CDR2 SNEGSKA (reference sequence). DNA of the CDR3: TGCAGTGCTCAGGAGATGGGGCTAGCTTTGAACGGGGAGCTGTTTTTT. Its protein product is CSAQEMGLALNGELFF.

This clonotype has a handful of counts. The chain links TRBV4-1 to TRBJ1-4; D not resolved. This CDR3 region has 11 residues. Germline loops: CDR1 MGHRA, CDR2 YSYEKL. The ends were cut back, 1 base at V and 8 bases at J, with 2 bases in the middle. The CDR3 sequence: CASSQAEKLFF. CDR3 bases: TGCGCCAGCAGCCAAGCCGAAAAACTGTTTTTT.

This clonotype was seen more than once but under ten times. This chain uses TRBV15 with TRBJ2-1; D is unclear. Trimming left V 8 bases short and J 4 bases short, with 15 bases between. The CDR3 loop spans 14 amino acids. CDR1 is LNHNV, CDR2 YYDKDF, per germline (reference sequence). This CDR3 is CATSHTAYYNEQFF. For the CDR3, the DNA is TGTGCCACCTCCCACACGGCCTATTACAATGAGCAGTTCTTC.

This rearrangement joins TRBV11-2 to TRBJ2-1, with a possible D match to TRBD1 (5 bases). The CDR3 spans 18 residues. Germline CDR1 reads SGHAT; CDR2 reads FQNNGV. Trimming removed 8 bases at V and 0 bases at J, with 23 bases between. The CDR3 loop is CASQEKQNRRLSYNEQFF. Here the CDR3 DNA reads TGTGCCAGCCAGGAAAAACAAAACAGGCGTCTCTCCTACAATGAGCAGTTCTTC.

This chain connects TRBV4-3 to TRBJ2-7; TRBD1 might be the D (5 bases). The V and J ends lost 1 base and 0 bases respectively, with 13 bases between them. CDR1 and CDR2 from the germline V gene are LGHNA and YSLEER. The CDR3 contains 16 residues. As DNA, the CDR3 is TGCGCCAGCAGCCAAGGTATAACGGACATCTCCTACGAGCAGTACTTC. This codes for CASSQGITDISYEQYF.

This clonotype was seen only once. The chain recombines TRBV2 with TRBJ2-3, with D perhaps matching TRBD1 (6 bases). Germline assignment: CDR1 SNHLY and CDR2 FYNNEI. The CDR3 totals 15 residues. Trimming removed 3 bases from V and 2 bases from J, with 12 bases in between. The CDR3 nucleotides are TGTGCCAGCAGTGATCCTGGACAGAACACAGATACGCAGTATTTT. Encoded protein: CASSDPGQNTDTQYF.

This chain joins TRBV7-2 and TRBJ1-2; 9 bases are a match to TRBD1. CDR3 size: 15 residues. Germline loops: CDR1 SGHTA, CDR2 FQGNSA. Trimming removed 5 bases from V and 8 bases from J; junction bases left unmatched: 12. The CDR3 is CASSPPIGTGQGYTF. CDR3 coding DNA: TGTGCCAGCAGCCCTCCCATCGGGACAGGGCAAGGCTACACCTTC.